These 14 T cell receptor beta chains share one sample of origin, sequenced in a study of T cells in Graves' hyperthyroidism and ophthalmopathy. TCR beta CDR3 sequences were amplified from RNA transcripts. The primer set for the first-round RT-PCR of the TCR CDR3 was HTBI. TCRdb independently ran MiXCR on the multiplex PCR reads; one entry per CDR3 protein. Of 190,000 or so distinct CDR3 sequences in the sample, 18% were seen once. Sequencing was carried out using blood. These receptor sequences come from a man between 40 and 49 years old with Graves' hyperthyroidism.

This clonotype was counted many times. The J gene is TRBJ2-7, the V gene TRBV30; 7 nucleotides align to TRBD1. The V gene end was trimmed by 4 bases and the J gene end by 4 bases; junction bases not matched to a gene: 7. Looked up from germline, CDR1 is GTSNPN and CDR2 is SVGIG (reference sequence). The CDR3 extends over 13 amino acids. CDR3 DNA sequence: TGTGCCTGGAAAAGGGGGCGCATTTACGAGCAGTACTTC. The encoded protein is CAWKRGRIYEQYF.

This clonotype was counted at least ten times. The chain has TRBV2 and TRBJ2-2, with D possibly being TRBD1 or TRBD2 (5 bases each). Germline CDR1 SNHLY, CDR2 FYNNEI. This CDR3 comprises 14 residues. Between the trimmed V and J ends, which lost 7 bases and 0 bases, there was a span of 9 bases. As DNA, the CDR3 is TGTGCCAGCAAGGGGACCTCGAACACCGGGGAGCTGTTTTTT. It codes for CASKGTSNTGELFF.

This clonotype was recorded at least ten times. The chain carries TRBV7-3 and TRBJ2-2; D is ambiguous. Trimming left V 5 bases short and J 2 bases short, with 6 bases between. The CDR3 consists of 13 residues. Germline loops: CDR1 SGHTA, CDR2 FQGTGA. The CDR3 sequence is CASSRDNTGELFF. CDR3 DNA: TGTGCCAGCAGCAGGGATAACACCGGGGAGCTGTTTTTT.

This clonotype was counted many times. V and J are TRBV6-1 and TRBJ2-3, with TRBD2 identical over 7 bases. The CDR3 is made up of 14 amino acids. Germline V lookup: CDR1 MNHNS, CDR2 SASEGT. Trimming took 5 bases from V and 2 from J; bases not matched to a gene: 4. The CDR3 here is CASSWDYLTDTQYF. CDR3 nucleotide sequence: TGTGCCAGCAGTTGGGACTACCTCACAGATACGCAGTATTTT.

Only one count was recorded for this clonotype. This chain connects TRBV7-9 to TRBJ2-1; 11 bases agree with TRBD1. Trimming at V came to 6 bases and at J to 9 bases, leaving 13 bases not matched to a gene. This CDR3 region has 16 residues. Per the germline V gene, CDR1 is SEHNR and CDR2 is FQNEAQ (reference sequence). This CDR3 is CASRVGGGQGEIEQFF. The CDR3 DNA reads as TGTGCCAGCAGGGTTGGGGGGGGACAGGGGGAAATTGAGCAGTTCTTC.

This clonotype showed up many times. This rearrangement joins TRBV2 to TRBJ2-1, with D uncertain. Trimming stripped 2 bases from V and 8 bases from J, with 10 bases between. This CDR3 comprises 13 residues. CDR1 SNHLY and CDR2 FYNNEI come from the germline V gene. The CDR3 loop is CASSELTGDEQFF. The CDR3 coding sequence is TGTGCCAGCAGTGAACTAACCGGAGATGAGCAGTTCTTC.

With regard to this clonotype: One end of the junction fails to match germline, which may point to a read error. This chain links TRBV7-3 with TRBJ2-1, with 15 bases aligning to TRBD2. Germline values: CDR1 SGHTA, CDR2 FQGTGA. This CDR3 contains 14 residues. The CDR3 here is CASSSGLAGGEHFF. In DNA form, the CDR3 reads TGTGCCAGCAGCTCGGGACTAGCGGGGGGTGAGCACTTCTTC.

In its sample, this clonotype was seen many times. This rearrangement joins TRBV27 to TRBJ2-7, with D possibly being TRBD1 (6 bases). This CDR3 spans 13 amino acids. Deletions cut 5 bases from V and 1 base from J, with 9 bases between. CDR1 is MNHEY, CDR2 SMNVEV, per germline (reference sequence). As DNA, the CDR3 is TGTGCCAGCAGTAAGGACAGTTCCTACGAGCAGTACTTC. Its translation is CASSKDSSYEQYF.

This clonotype has ten or more counts. The CDR3 loop reads CASSLGVAGNQPQHF. The CDR3 DNA reads as TGTGCCAGCAGTTTGGGGGTTGCAGGCAATCAGCCCCAGCATTTT. The J gene is TRBJ1-5, the V gene TRBV28, with D perhaps TRBD1 (5 bases). The V end lost 3 bases, the J end lost 2 bases, and 11 bases lay between the germline ends. Germline values: CDR1 MDHEN, CDR2 SYDVKM. The length of the CDR3 is 15 residues.

This clonotype was found many times. In DNA, the CDR3 is TGCAGTGCTAGAGCCGGACGGACAGGGCAAGGAAACACCATATATTTT. Protein: CSARAGRTGQGNTIYF. This sequence joins TRBV20-1 and TRBJ1-3, with 8 bases matching TRBD1. CDR1 DFQATT and CDR2 SNEGSKA come from the germline V gene (reference sequence). The CDR3 consists of 16 residues. V dropped 1 base and J dropped 4; count of bases not matched to a gene: 9.

This clonotype was observed a few times. The V gene is TRBV6-1, the J gene TRBJ1-2, with a possible D match to TRBD1 (5 bases). Trimming left V 7 bases short and J 4 bases short, with 13 bases between. CDR1 is MNHNS and CDR2 is SASEGT in the germline V gene. The CDR3 has 13 amino acids. The CDR3: CASNGGFIYGYTF. CDR3 bases: TGTGCCAGCAATGGGGGGTTCATCTATGGCTACACCTTC.

This clonotype has at least ten counts. V is TRBV7-2 and J is TRBJ2-7, with a tentative D call TRBD2 (5 bases). The CDR3 spans 12 residues. The ends were cut back, 1 base at V and 4 bases at J, with 5 bases in the middle. Germline lookup yields CDR1 SGHTA and CDR2 FQGNSA. The CDR3 protein is CASSLGRYEQYF. In DNA, the CDR3 is TGTGCCAGCAGCTTAGGGAGGTACGAGCAGTACTTC.

This clonotype was recorded at least ten times. The chain has TRBV28 and TRBJ2-7, with D perhaps matching TRBD2 (5 bases). Per the germline V gene, CDR1 is MDHEN and CDR2 is SYDVKM. Deletions cut 5 bases from V and 2 bases from J, with 16 bases between. The CDR3 runs 15 residues. CDR3 sequence: CASSPLGEYPYEQYF. The CDR3 coding sequence is TGTGCCAGCAGTCCCCTCGGGGAGTACCCCTACGAGCAGTACTTC.

This clonotype was counted ten times or more. This chain joins TRBV6-1 and TRBJ1-2; D is possibly TRBD1 (6 bases). V was shortened by 5 bases and J by 7 bases, with 14 bases between the two germline ends. The CDR3 runs 13 residues. Germline V gene lookup returns CDR1 MNHNS and CDR2 SASEGT. The CDR3 here is CASSKRGATGYTF. The CDR3 DNA reads as TGTGCCAGCAGTAAACGGGGGGCGACTGGCTACACCTTC.